The clone carrying this T cell receptor (beta chain) was recorded at least ten times. The sample is drawn from a study of naive and memory T cell subsets. A UMI-containing oligonucleotide was joined by 3' ligation to the TCR cDNA template. Germline-derived CDR1 and CDR2 are SQVTM and ANQGSEA. The J segment lost 0 bases and the V segment lost 2 bases, leaving 4 bases of the junction unmatched. This CDR3 has 15 amino acids. Amplification of ligated cDNA took four PCR rounds with SP2 and nested alpha and beta constant primers. TCRdb recomputed calls from the 5' RACE reads with MiXCR, one row per CDR3 protein. The top ten clones hold about 8.9% of a sample with 50,000 to 60,000 distinct CDR3 sequences, roughly 7.5% of them seen once.

This chain joins TRBV29-1 and TRBJ2-1, with 7 bases that match TRBD1. The TCR sequence derives from a female donor in good health. The CDR3 nucleotides are TGCAGCGTTGAATCGGGACAGCTCTCCTACAATGAGCAGTTCTTC. This codes for CSVESGQLSYNEQFF.